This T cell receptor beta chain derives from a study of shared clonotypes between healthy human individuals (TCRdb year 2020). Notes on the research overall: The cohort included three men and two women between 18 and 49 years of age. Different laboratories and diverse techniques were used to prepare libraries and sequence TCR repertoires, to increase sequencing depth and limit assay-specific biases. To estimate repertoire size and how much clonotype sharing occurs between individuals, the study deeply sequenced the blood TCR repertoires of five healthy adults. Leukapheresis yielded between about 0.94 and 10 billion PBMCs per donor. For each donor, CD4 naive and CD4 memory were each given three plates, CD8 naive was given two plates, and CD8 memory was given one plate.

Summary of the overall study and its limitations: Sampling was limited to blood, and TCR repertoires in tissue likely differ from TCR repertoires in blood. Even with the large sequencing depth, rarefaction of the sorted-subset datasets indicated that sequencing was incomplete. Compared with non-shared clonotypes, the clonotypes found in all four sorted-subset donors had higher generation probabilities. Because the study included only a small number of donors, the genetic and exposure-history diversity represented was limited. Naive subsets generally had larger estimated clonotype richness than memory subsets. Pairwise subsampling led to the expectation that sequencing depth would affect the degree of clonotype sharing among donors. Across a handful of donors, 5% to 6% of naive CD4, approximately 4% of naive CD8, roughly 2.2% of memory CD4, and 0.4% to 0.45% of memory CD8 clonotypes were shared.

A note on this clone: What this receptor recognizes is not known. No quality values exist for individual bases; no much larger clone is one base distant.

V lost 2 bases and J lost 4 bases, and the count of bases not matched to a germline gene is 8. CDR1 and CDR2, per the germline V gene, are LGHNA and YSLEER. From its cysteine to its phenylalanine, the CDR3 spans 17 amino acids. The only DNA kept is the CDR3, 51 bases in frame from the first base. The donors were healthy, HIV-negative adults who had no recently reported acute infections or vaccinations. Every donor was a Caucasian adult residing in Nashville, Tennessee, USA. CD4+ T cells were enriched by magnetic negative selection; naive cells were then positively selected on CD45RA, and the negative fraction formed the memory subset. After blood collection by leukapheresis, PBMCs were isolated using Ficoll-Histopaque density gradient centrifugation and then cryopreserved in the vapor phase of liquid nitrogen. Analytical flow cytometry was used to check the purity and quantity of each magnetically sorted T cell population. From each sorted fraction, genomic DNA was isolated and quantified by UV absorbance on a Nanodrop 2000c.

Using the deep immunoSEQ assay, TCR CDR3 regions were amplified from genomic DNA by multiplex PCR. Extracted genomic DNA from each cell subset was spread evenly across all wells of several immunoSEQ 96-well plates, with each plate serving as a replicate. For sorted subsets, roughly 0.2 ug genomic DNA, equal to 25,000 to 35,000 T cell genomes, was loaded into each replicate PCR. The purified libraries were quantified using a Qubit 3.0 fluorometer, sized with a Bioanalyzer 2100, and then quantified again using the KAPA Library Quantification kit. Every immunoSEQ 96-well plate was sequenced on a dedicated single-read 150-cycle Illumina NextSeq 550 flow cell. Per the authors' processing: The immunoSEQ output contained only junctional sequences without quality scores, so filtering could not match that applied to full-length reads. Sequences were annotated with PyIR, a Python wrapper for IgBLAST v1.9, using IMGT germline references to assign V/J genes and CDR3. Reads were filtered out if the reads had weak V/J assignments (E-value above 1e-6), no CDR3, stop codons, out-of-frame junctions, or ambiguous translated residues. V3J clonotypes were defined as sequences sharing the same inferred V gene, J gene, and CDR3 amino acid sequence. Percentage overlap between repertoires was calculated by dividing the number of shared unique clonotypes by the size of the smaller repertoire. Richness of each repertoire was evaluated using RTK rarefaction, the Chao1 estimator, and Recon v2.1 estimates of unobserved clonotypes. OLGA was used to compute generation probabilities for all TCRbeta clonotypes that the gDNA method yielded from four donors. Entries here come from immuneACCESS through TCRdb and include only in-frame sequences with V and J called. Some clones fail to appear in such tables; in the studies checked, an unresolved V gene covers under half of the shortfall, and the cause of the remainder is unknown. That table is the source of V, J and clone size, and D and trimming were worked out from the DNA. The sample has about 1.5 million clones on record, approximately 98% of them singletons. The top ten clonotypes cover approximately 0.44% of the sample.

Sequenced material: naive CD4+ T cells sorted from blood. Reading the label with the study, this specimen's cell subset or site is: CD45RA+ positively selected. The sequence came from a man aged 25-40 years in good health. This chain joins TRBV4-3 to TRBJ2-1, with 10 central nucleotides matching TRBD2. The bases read TGCGCCAGCAGCCAAACCGAGCGGACTAGCGGTTACAATGAGCAGTTCTTC. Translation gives CASSQTERTSGYNEQFF.